These T cell receptor beta chains were read from a single sample in a study of Tregs in tolerant kidney transplant recipients. These receptors have no known antigen. Profiling relied on immunoSEQ multiplex PCR, and the TCRdb table lists in-frame clones only, not all of them. The sample lists approximately 840 clones, 43% occurring once. Sequences were derived from Tregs from blood cultured with allogeneic cells, sampled before the transplant. These receptors were taken from a human patient who received a combined kidney and bone marrow transplant. CDR3s include the opening cysteine and the closing phenylalanine or tryptophan. The order of the fields is J gene, D gene, clone size, V gene, CDR3 length, CDR3 protein, CDR3 DNA. A D gene is named only where the DNA matches it firmly. Rows may omit the clone size; those that give it use once, few, many or a size class.

j_call: TRBJ1-5; d_call: .; clone_size: few; v_call: TRBV4-3; cdr3_length: 15; cdr3_aa: CASSLEGHDNQPQHF; cdr3_nt: TGCGCCAGCAGCTTGGAGGGCCATGACAATCAGCCCCAGCATTTT
j_call: TRBJ1-2; d_call: .; clone_size: .; v_call: TRBV11-1; cdr3_length: 14; cdr3_aa: CASSLAGVYYGYTF; cdr3_nt: TGTGCCAGCAGCTTAGCGGGGGTTTACTATGGCTACACCTTC
j_call: TRBJ1-6; d_call: .; clone_size: few; v_call: TRBV10-1; cdr3_length: 15; cdr3_aa: CASVQRNSYNSPLHF; cdr3_nt: TGCGCCAGCGTACAGCGAAACTCCTATAATTCACCCCTCCACTTT
j_call: TRBJ2-7; d_call: .; clone_size: .; v_call: TRBV11-3; cdr3_length: 14; cdr3_aa: CASSPDPLLREQYF; cdr3_nt: TGTGCCAGCAGCCCGGACCCCCTGCTGCGCGAGCAGTACTTC
j_call: TRBJ1-2; d_call: TRBD1; clone_size: .; v_call: TRBV2; cdr3_length: 14; cdr3_aa: CASRETGARYGYTF; cdr3_nt: TGTGCCAGCAGGGAGACAGGGGCTCGCTATGGCTACACCTTC
j_call: TRBJ1-6; d_call: .; clone_size: few; v_call: TRBV5-8; cdr3_length: 14; cdr3_aa: CASSLGRPNSPLHF; cdr3_nt: TGTGCCAGCAGCTTAGGACGGCCGAATTCACCCCTCCACTTT
j_call: TRBJ1-5; d_call: .; clone_size: hyperexpanded; v_call: TRBV5-1; cdr3_length: 15; cdr3_aa: CASSLEGHDNQPQHF; cdr3_nt: TGCGCCAGCAGCTTGGAGGGCCATGACAATCAGCCCCAGCATTTT
j_call: TRBJ2-2; d_call: .; clone_size: large; v_call: TRBV27; cdr3_length: 13; cdr3_aa: CASRLRQRGELFF; cdr3_nt: TGTGCCAGCAGATTACGACAGCGCGGGGAGCTGTTTTTT
j_call: TRBJ1-2; d_call: .; clone_size: .; v_call: TRBV7-2; cdr3_length: 14; cdr3_aa: CASREGPEEVGYTF; cdr3_nt: TGTGCCAGCCGAGAGGGGCCAGAAGAGGTTGGCTACACCTTC
j_call: TRBJ2-7; d_call: .; clone_size: .; v_call: TRBV4-1; cdr3_length: 18; cdr3_aa: CASSRDRGSGTYSYEQYF; cdr3_nt: TGCGCCAGCAGCCGAGATAGGGGGAGCGGGACCTACTCCTACGAGCAGTACTTC
j_call: TRBJ2-3; d_call: .; clone_size: .; v_call: TRBV5-3; cdr3_length: 12; cdr3_aa: CASSPPADTQYF; cdr3_nt: TGTGCCAGCAGCCCGCCTGCGGATACGCAGTATTTT
j_call: TRBJ2-7; d_call: TRBD2; clone_size: large; v_call: TRBV14; cdr3_length: 17; cdr3_aa: CASSHLIAGVGLYEQYF; cdr3_nt: TGTGCCAGCAGCCACCTCATAGCGGGAGTAGGGCTCTACGAGCAGTACTTC
j_call: TRBJ1-6; d_call: .; clone_size: few; v_call: TRBV7-2; cdr3_length: 14; cdr3_aa: CASSLGRPNSPLHF; cdr3_nt: TGTGCCAGCAGCTTAGGACGGCCGAATTCACCCCTCCACTTT
j_call: TRBJ2-1; d_call: .; clone_size: once; v_call: TRBV11-3; cdr3_length: 13; cdr3_aa: CASSLDMTGEQFF; cdr3_nt: TGTGCCAGCAGCTTAGATATGACTGGTGAGCAGTTCTTC
j_call: TRBJ2-7; d_call: TRBD2; clone_size: few; v_call: TRBV27; cdr3_length: 15; cdr3_aa: CASSYKPVSGYEQYF; cdr3_nt: TGTGCCAGCAGTTATAAGCCAGTTAGCGGGTACGAGCAGTACTTC
j_call: TRBJ2-7; d_call: TRBD1; clone_size: .; v_call: TRBV19; cdr3_length: 12; cdr3_aa: CASSDRGYEQYF; cdr3_nt: TGTGCCAGTAGTGACAGGGGCTACGAGCAGTACTTC
j_call: TRBJ1-2; d_call: TRBD1; clone_size: few; v_call: TRBV11-3; cdr3_length: 13; cdr3_aa: CASSRQGLFGYTF; cdr3_nt: TGTGCCAGCAGCCGACAGGGGCTGTTTGGCTACACCTTC
j_call: TRBJ2-5; d_call: TRBD2; clone_size: .; v_call: TRBV5-1; cdr3_length: 18; cdr3_aa: CASSLWGLGLALEETQYF; cdr3_nt: TGCGCCAGCAGCTTGTGGGGCCTAGGACTAGCGTTGGAAGAGACCCAGTACTTC
j_call: TRBJ2-2; d_call: .; clone_size: .; v_call: TRBV15; cdr3_length: 15; cdr3_aa: CATSRGGRETGELFF; cdr3_nt: TGTGCCACCAGCAGAGGGGGTCGGGAGACCGGGGAGCTGTTTTTT
j_call: TRBJ1-2; d_call: .; clone_size: .; v_call: TRBV5-4; cdr3_length: 14; cdr3_aa: CASSLAGVYYGYTF; cdr3_nt: TGTGCCAGCAGCTTAGCGGGGGTTTACTATGGCTACACCTTC
j_call: TRBJ2-2; d_call: TRBD2; clone_size: .; v_call: TRBV7-8; cdr3_length: 16; cdr3_aa: CACSFWAGGSTGELFF; cdr3_nt: TGTGCCTGCAGCTTTTGGGCGGGGGGGTCCACCGGGGAGCTGTTTTTT
j_call: TRBJ2-1; d_call: .; clone_size: .; v_call: TRBV5-6; cdr3_length: 16; cdr3_aa: CASSLEVPPLTRRKFF; cdr3_nt: TGTGCCAGCAGCTTGGAGGTCCCACCCCTTACCAGGCGGAAGTTCTTC
j_call: TRBJ2-2; d_call: .; clone_size: .; v_call: TRBV5-1; cdr3_length: 14; cdr3_aa: CASSLGTQTGELFF; cdr3_nt: TGCGCCAGCAGCTTGGGGACTCAAACCGGGGAGCTGTTTTTT
j_call: TRBJ2-3; d_call: .; clone_size: .; v_call: TRBV9; cdr3_length: 12; cdr3_aa: CASSPPADTQYF; cdr3_nt: TGTGCCAGCAGCCCGCCTGCGGATACGCAGTATTTT
j_call: TRBJ2-2; d_call: .; clone_size: few; v_call: TRBV13; cdr3_length: 13; cdr3_aa: CASSLVISGELFF; cdr3_nt: TGTGCCAGCAGTTTAGTTATTTCCGGGGAGCTGTTTTTT
j_call: TRBJ1-4; d_call: .; clone_size: .; v_call: TRBV28; cdr3_length: 15; cdr3_aa: CASSSAGVRNEKLFF; cdr3_nt: TGTGCCAGCAGTTCCGCAGGGGTCAGGAATGAAAAACTGTTTTTT
j_call: TRBJ1-2; d_call: .; clone_size: .; v_call: TRBV4-3; cdr3_length: 14; cdr3_aa: CASSQDRTVYGYTF; cdr3_nt: TGCGCCAGCAGCCAAGATCGTACGGTCTATGGCTACACCTTC
j_call: TRBJ1-6; d_call: .; clone_size: .; v_call: TRBV11-3; cdr3_length: 15; cdr3_aa: CASSPRRGWNSPLHF; cdr3_nt: TGTGCCAGCAGCCCACGGCGGGGGTGGAATTCACCCCTCCACTTT
j_call: TRBJ2-3; d_call: .; clone_size: .; v_call: TRBV2; cdr3_length: 14; cdr3_aa: CASSAVQATDTQYF; cdr3_nt: TGTGCCAGCAGTGCGGTACAGGCCACAGATACGCAGTATTTT
j_call: TRBJ1-4; d_call: .; clone_size: .; v_call: TRBV9; cdr3_length: 16; cdr3_aa: CASSPRLQGAHEKLFF; cdr3_nt: TGTGCCAGCAGCCCAAGACTACAAGGGGCTCATGAAAAACTGTTTTTT
j_call: TRBJ2-1; d_call: .; clone_size: .; v_call: TRBV19; cdr3_length: 15; cdr3_aa: CASSNQRLPRTGQFF; cdr3_nt: TGTGCCAGTAGTAACCAGCGTTTACCCCGAACGGGGCAGTTCTTC
j_call: TRBJ2-5; d_call: TRBD1; clone_size: few; v_call: TRBV2; cdr3_length: 15; cdr3_aa: CASRARQGPWETQYF; cdr3_nt: TGTGCCAGCAGAGCGCGACAGGGGCCCTGGGAGACCCAGTACTTC
j_call: TRBJ2-1; d_call: .; clone_size: few; v_call: TRBV6-5; cdr3_length: 14; cdr3_aa: CASSYVRRGGEQFF; cdr3_nt: TGTGCCAGCAGTTACGTCAGGCGAGGGGGTGAGCAGTTCTTC
j_call: TRBJ2-1; d_call: .; clone_size: few; v_call: TRBV28; cdr3_length: 12; cdr3_aa: CASGSSYNEQFF; cdr3_nt: TGTGCCAGCGGTAGCTCCTACAATGAGCAGTTCTTC
j_call: TRBJ2-3; d_call: .; clone_size: large; v_call: TRBV9; cdr3_length: 12; cdr3_aa: CASNRDSGAQYF; cdr3_nt: TGTGCCAGCAATCGGGACTCAGGTGCGCAGTATTTT
j_call: TRBJ2-2; d_call: .; clone_size: few; v_call: TRBV7-3; cdr3_length: 13; cdr3_aa: CASSLVISGELFF; cdr3_nt: TGTGCCAGCAGTTTAGTTATTTCCGGGGAGCTGTTTTTT
j_call: TRBJ2-3; d_call: .; clone_size: .; v_call: TRBV5-4; cdr3_length: 12; cdr3_aa: CASSPPADTQYF; cdr3_nt: TGTGCCAGCAGCCCGCCTGCGGATACGCAGTATTTT
j_call: TRBJ1-2; d_call: .; clone_size: few; v_call: TRBV11-3; cdr3_length: 15; cdr3_aa: CASSLISRRRDGYTF; cdr3_nt: TGTGCCAGCAGCTTGATATCGAGGCGCCGAGATGGCTACACCTTC
j_call: TRBJ2-7; d_call: TRBD1; clone_size: few; v_call: TRBV30; cdr3_length: 12; cdr3_aa: CAWGQGTYEQYF; cdr3_nt: TGTGCCTGGGGACAGGGCACCTACGAGCAGTACTTC
j_call: TRBJ2-7; d_call: .; clone_size: .; v_call: TRBV7-3; cdr3_length: 12; cdr3_aa: CASSYLVSEQYF; cdr3_nt: TGTGCCAGCAGCTACCTAGTTTCCGAGCAGTACTTC
j_call: TRBJ1-6; d_call: .; clone_size: .; v_call: TRBV11-2; cdr3_length: 14; cdr3_aa: CASSLGRPNSPLHF; cdr3_nt: TGTGCCAGCAGCTTAGGACGGCCGAATTCACCCCTCCACTTT
j_call: TRBJ1-1; d_call: .; clone_size: .; v_call: TRBV5-1; cdr3_length: 13; cdr3_aa: CASSLRRVSEAFF; cdr3_nt: TGCGCCAGCAGCTTGAGGCGGGTCTCTGAAGCTTTCTTT
j_call: TRBJ2-2; d_call: TRBD2; clone_size: .; v_call: TRBV7-6; cdr3_length: 20; cdr3_aa: CASILSLTRGGASNTGELFF; cdr3_nt: TGTGCCAGCATCCTATCCCTGACTCGCGGGGGGGCGTCAAACACCGGGGAGCTGTTTTTT
j_call: TRBJ2-1; d_call: TRBD2; clone_size: .; v_call: TRBV11-2; cdr3_length: 16; cdr3_aa: CASSLSLAGVYNEQFF; cdr3_nt: TGTGCCAGCAGCTTATCCCTAGCGGGAGTGTACAATGAGCAGTTCTTC
j_call: TRBJ2-2; d_call: TRBD2; clone_size: few; v_call: TRBV5-5; cdr3_length: 20; cdr3_aa: CASILSLTSGGASNTGELFF; cdr3_nt: TGTGCCAGCATCCTATCCCTGACTAGCGGGGGGGCGTCAAACACCGGGGAGCTGTTTTTT
j_call: TRBJ1-2; d_call: .; clone_size: .; v_call: TRBV7-9; cdr3_length: 15; cdr3_aa: CASGLSWDRFYGYTF; cdr3_nt: TGTGCCAGCGGCTTAAGTTGGGACCGTTTCTATGGCTACACCTTC
j_call: TRBJ2-2; d_call: .; clone_size: .; v_call: TRBV4-1; cdr3_length: 14; cdr3_aa: CASSQSVGLGELFF; cdr3_nt: TGCGCCAGCAGCCAGTCCGTTGGTCTCGGGGAGCTGTTTTTT
j_call: TRBJ1-2; d_call: .; clone_size: .; v_call: TRBV25-1; cdr3_length: 14; cdr3_aa: CASSLSSGPYGYTF; cdr3_nt: TGTGCCAGCAGCCTTTCCAGTGGACCCTATGGCTACACCTTC
j_call: TRBJ2-1; d_call: TRBD2; clone_size: .; v_call: TRBV7-7; cdr3_length: 14; cdr3_aa: CASSLAGDYNEQFF; cdr3_nt: TGTGCCAGCAGTCTAGCGGGGGACTACAATGAGCAGTTCTTC
j_call: TRBJ1-2; d_call: .; clone_size: .; v_call: TRBV5-1; cdr3_length: 14; cdr3_aa: CACCYRRREYSYTF; cdr3_nt: TGCGCCTGCTGCTACCGCAGGCGGGAGTATAGCTACACCTTC
j_call: TRBJ1-4; d_call: .; clone_size: few; v_call: TRBV6-1; cdr3_length: 16; cdr3_aa: CASSELIDTTNEKLFF; cdr3_nt: TGTGCCAGCAGTGAACTGATCGATACAACTAATGAAAAACTGTTTTTT
j_call: TRBJ1-3; d_call: .; clone_size: .; v_call: TRBV19; cdr3_length: 14; cdr3_aa: CASSIAGSGNTIYF; cdr3_nt: TGTGCCAGTAGTATAGCAGGTTCTGGAAACACCATATATTTT
j_call: TRBJ1-6; d_call: .; clone_size: .; v_call: TRBV6-7; cdr3_length: 20; cdr3_aa: CASSYPGRRVCSSYNSPLHF; cdr3_nt: TGTGCCAGCAGTTATCCGGGAAGGAGGGTCTGTAGCTCCTATAATTCACCCCTCCACTTT
j_call: TRBJ1-1; d_call: .; clone_size: medium-sized; v_call: TRBV19; cdr3_length: 14; cdr3_aa: CASSIWGLNTEAFF; cdr3_nt: TGTGCCAGTAGTATATGGGGGCTGAACACTGAAGCTTTCTTT
j_call: TRBJ1-2; d_call: .; clone_size: .; v_call: TRBV7-7; cdr3_length: 17; cdr3_aa: CASSLVLVVDANYGYTF; cdr3_nt: TGTGCCAGCAGCTTAGTGTTGGTGGTGGACGCTAACTATGGCTACACCTTC
j_call: TRBJ2-2; d_call: .; clone_size: .; v_call: TRBV7-6; cdr3_length: 14; cdr3_aa: CASSITGRRGELFF; cdr3_nt: TGTGCCAGCAGCATAACAGGGAGACGCGGGGAGCTGTTTTTT
j_call: TRBJ2-3; d_call: .; clone_size: .; v_call: TRBV7-2; cdr3_length: 16; cdr3_aa: CASSLGPGPNTDTQYF; cdr3_nt: TGTGCCAGCAGCTTAGGCCCGGGCCCCAACACAGATACGCAGTATTTT
j_call: TRBJ2-6; d_call: .; clone_size: .; v_call: TRBV11-1; cdr3_length: 18; cdr3_aa: CASSLDSRGLSGANVLTF; cdr3_nt: TGTGCCAGCAGCTTAGACAGCAGGGGCCTCTCTGGGGCCAACGTCCTGACTTTC
j_call: TRBJ2-3; d_call: TRBD2; clone_size: .; v_call: TRBV10-3; cdr3_length: 15; cdr3_aa: CAISPGLASTDTQYF; cdr3_nt: TGTGCCATCAGTCCTGGACTAGCCTCAACAGATACGCAGTATTTT